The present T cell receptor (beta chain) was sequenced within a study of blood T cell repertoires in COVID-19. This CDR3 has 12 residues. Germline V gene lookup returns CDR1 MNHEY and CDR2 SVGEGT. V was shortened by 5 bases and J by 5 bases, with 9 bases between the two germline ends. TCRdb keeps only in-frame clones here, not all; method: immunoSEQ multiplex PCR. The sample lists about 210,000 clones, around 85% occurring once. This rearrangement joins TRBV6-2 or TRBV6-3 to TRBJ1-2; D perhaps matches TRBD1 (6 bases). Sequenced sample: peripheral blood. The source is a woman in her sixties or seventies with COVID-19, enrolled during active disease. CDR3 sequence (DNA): TGTGCCAGCAGTAACAGGGATTATGGCTACACCTTC. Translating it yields CASSNRDYGYTF.